This T cell receptor beta chain was documented in a study of T cells in Graves' hyperthyroidism and ophthalmopathy. Looked up from germline, CDR1 is MNHNS and CDR2 is SASEGT. Trimming left V 6 bases short and J 0 bases short, with 14 bases between. This CDR3 spans 15 amino acids. Amplified TCR beta CDR3 regions derived from RNA transcripts. During a first-round RT-PCR of the TCR CDR3, the HTBI primer set was used. TCRdb processed the multiplex PCR reads anew with MiXCR; each CDR3 protein has one entry. The sample consists of roughly 300,000 distinct CDR3 sequences, around 23% of them appearing once. This clonotype was recorded only once.

This TCR was sampled from a woman between 50 and 59 years old with Graves' hyperthyroidism. Sequenced input: blood. The V call is TRBV6-1, the J call TRBJ1-1; D remains ambiguous. This chain's CDR3 is CASSSPRSMNTEAFF. The CDR3 DNA sequence: TGTGCCAGCAGCAGCCCCCGTAGTATGAACACTGAAGCTTTCTTT.